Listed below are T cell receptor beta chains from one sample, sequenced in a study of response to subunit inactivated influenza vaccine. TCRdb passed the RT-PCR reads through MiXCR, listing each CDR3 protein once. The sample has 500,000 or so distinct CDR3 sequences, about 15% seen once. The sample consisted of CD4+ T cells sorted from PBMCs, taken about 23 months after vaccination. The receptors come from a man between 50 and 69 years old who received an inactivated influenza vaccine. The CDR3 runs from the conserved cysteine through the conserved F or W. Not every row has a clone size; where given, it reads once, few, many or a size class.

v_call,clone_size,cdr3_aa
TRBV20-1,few,CSGRSPYHEQYF
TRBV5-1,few,CASSLEGGTLAADEQYF
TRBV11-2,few,CASSRPGQGFYEQFF
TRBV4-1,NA,CASSQVLGGATDTQYF
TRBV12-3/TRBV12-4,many,CASSLDPAYGYTF
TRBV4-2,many,CASSQDSSRVYNEQFF
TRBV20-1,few,CSAYRDSSAGEQFF
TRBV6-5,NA,CASSSPGTGLYEQYF
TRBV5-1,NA,CASSLGQTGGAEAFF
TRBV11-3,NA,CASSTRESSYNEQFF
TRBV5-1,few,CASSTPLRGGNTEAFF
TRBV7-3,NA,CASSSKSGTGELFF
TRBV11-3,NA,CASSPGTGAYEKYF
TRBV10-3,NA,CAISGGRRGPDTQYF
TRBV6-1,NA,CASSISPPASGNEQFF
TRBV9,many,CASSPPGVQETQYF
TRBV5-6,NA,CASSLGRRTYEQYF
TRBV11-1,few,CASSLRDLTNEQFF
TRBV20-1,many,CSASLPVFPYEQYF
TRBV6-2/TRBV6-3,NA,CASSPGWVGGPPQHF
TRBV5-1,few,CASSFARDEQYF
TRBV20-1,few,CSARPWGLNYGYTF
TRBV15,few,CATSRGGAFGYTF